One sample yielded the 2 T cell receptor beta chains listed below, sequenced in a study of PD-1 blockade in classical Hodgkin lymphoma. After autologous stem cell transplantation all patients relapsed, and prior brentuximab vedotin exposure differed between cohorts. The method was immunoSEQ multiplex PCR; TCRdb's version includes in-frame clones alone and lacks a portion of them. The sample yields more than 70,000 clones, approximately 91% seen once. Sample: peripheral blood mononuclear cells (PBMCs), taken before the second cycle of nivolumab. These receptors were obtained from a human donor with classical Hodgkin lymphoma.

The CDR3 nucleotides are TGTGCCAGCAGTTACTCTGGGGCACCCCAGCATTTT. Its protein product is CASSYSGAPQHF. This chain links TRBV6-5 with TRBJ1-5; a weak D match, TRBD1 (5 bases). The germline V gene encodes CDR1 MNHEY and CDR2 SVGAGI. Trimming shortened V by 0 bases and J by 10 bases, and 7 bases separated the two germline ends. CDR3 size: 12 residues.

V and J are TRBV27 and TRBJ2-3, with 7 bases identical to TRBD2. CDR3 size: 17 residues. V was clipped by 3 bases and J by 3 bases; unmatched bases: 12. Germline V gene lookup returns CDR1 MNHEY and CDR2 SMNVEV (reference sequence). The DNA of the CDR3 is TGTGCCAGCAGTTTTCCCCCTGGGGGAGGGCTTACAGATACGCAGTATTTT. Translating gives CASSFPPGGGLTDTQYF.